This passage covers 6 T cell receptor beta chains from one sample sequenced in a study of T cells in Graves' hyperthyroidism and ophthalmopathy. Amplification yielded TCR beta CDR3 regions, with RNA transcripts as the source. TCR CDR3 regions were first amplified by RT-PCR with HTBI primers. TCRdb re-called the multiplex PCR reads through MiXCR, storing one row per CDR3 protein. The data hold about half a million distinct CDR3 sequences, with less than 25% observed a single time. The specimen was blood. The receptor source for this set is a man aged 18 to 29 with Graves' hyperthyroidism.

This clonotype showed up many times. The rearrangement joins TRBV6-5 to TRBJ1-1, with D maybe TRBD1 (5 bases). V gave up 2 bases and J gave up 0 bases, with 13 bases separating them. The germline gives CDR1 MNHEY, CDR2 SVGAGI. The CDR3 consists of 16 residues. This CDR3 reads CASSYPMKGLNTEAFF. CDR3 sequence (DNA): TGTGCCAGCAGTTACCCGATGAAGGGGCTGAACACTGAAGCTTTCTTT.

This clonotype was seen repeatedly, ten times or more. The chain joins TRBV10-3 to TRBJ1-3; D is ambiguous. Between the trimmed V and J ends, which lost 10 bases and 0 bases, there was a span of 7 bases. Germline V gene sequence: CDR1 ENHRY, CDR2 SYGVKD. This CDR3 has 12 residues. The CDR3 loop is CASGLSGNTIYF. The CDR3 coding sequence is TGTGCCAGCGGCCTCTCTGGAAACACCATATATTTT.

The rearrangement joins TRBV29-1 to TRBJ1-3; TRBD1 might be the D (5 bases). Germline CDR1 is SQVTM and CDR2 is ANQGSEA. The CDR3 totals 14 residues. The V end was cut by 6 bases, the J end by 3 bases, with 15 bases between. This chain's CDR3 is CSVAGSVGGNTIYF. CDR3 coding DNA: TGCAGCGTCGCAGGGAGTGTTGGTGGAAACACCATATATTTT.

The sample holds a few counts of this clonotype. The V call is TRBV4-1, the J call TRBJ1-1; TRBD1 matches 10 bases. Germline lookup yields CDR1 MGHRA and CDR2 YSYEKL. V was clipped by 1 base and J by 0 bases; unmatched bases: 5. There are 17 residues in the CDR3. CDR3 DNA: TGCGCCAGCAGCCAAGGGACAGGGGGAGTGATGAACACTGAAGCTTTCTTT. Its translation is CASSQGTGGVMNTEAFF.

Comment on this clonotype: A read error may be the cause here, since a much bigger clone is one base away. J is TRBJ1-1 and V is TRBV6-1, with 7 bases matching TRBD1. The CDR3 totals 14 residues. The germline V gene encodes CDR1 MNHNS and CDR2 SASEGT. CDR3 protein: CAISGQAMNTESFF. The CDR3 DNA follows: TGTGCCATCAGCGGACAGGCCATGAACACTGAATCTTTCTTT.

This clonotype was recorded only once. J is TRBJ2-5 and V is TRBV12-3 or TRBV12-4, with TRBD2 identical over 12 bases. The CDR3 consists of 16 residues. J was trimmed by 4 bases and V by 5 bases; bases with no gene match: 8. As DNA, the CDR3 is TGTGCCAGCAGTCAGATACTAGCGGGGGGAGGAGAGACCCAGTACTTC. It specifies CASSQILAGGGETQYF.